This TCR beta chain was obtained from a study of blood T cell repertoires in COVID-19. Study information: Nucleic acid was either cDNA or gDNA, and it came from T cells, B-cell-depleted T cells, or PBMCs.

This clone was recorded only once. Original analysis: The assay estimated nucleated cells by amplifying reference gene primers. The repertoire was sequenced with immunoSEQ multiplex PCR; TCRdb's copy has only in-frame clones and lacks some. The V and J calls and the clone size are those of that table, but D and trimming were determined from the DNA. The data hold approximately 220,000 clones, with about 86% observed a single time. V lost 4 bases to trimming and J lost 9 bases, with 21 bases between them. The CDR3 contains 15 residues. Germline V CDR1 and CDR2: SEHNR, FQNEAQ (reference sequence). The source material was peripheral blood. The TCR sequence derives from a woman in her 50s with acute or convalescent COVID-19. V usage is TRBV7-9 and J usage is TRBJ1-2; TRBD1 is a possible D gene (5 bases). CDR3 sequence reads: CASSSPGLRPSSYTF. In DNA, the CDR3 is TGTGCCAGCAGCTCACCGGGACTTAGGCCCTCGAGCTACACCTTC.